This is a list of T cell receptor beta chains from one sample in a study of blood T cell repertoires in COVID-19. Method: immunoSEQ multiplex PCR; TCRdb's copy keeps in-frame clones and lacks some. Of about 180,000 clones in the sample, roughly 81% were seen once. The sample consisted of peripheral blood. The receptors come from an elderly woman with COVID-19, enrolled during active disease. The CDR3 runs from the conserved cysteine through the conserved F or W. A D gene is named only where the DNA matches it firmly. For some rows the clone size is stated as once, few or many, or as a class when expanded; others skip it.

clone_size d_call v_call cdr3_aa
few NA TRBV13 CASRDTGSTDTQYF
NA TRBD2 TRBV10-2 CASSGTSGRTQETQYF
NA NA TRBV2 CASNPTRGRDTQYF
NA NA TRBV18 CASSPAAREHFF
NA TRBD1 TRBV19 CASSSGTGLIAFF
NA TRBD2 TRBV20-1 CSASLAGGYYNEQFF
large NA TRBV6-4 CASSDSRLYEQYF
NA TRBD1 TRBV19 CASSPWTGKATEAFF
NA NA TRBV19 CASGLRGADTEAFF
once TRBD1 TRBV5-4 CASSSEPGQDSPLHF
NA TRBD1 TRBV7-9 CASSFTGTVGTGELFF
once NA TRBV6-1 CASSEGLSGAATTYEQYF
once NA TRBV11-2 CASSFSGKSSPLHF
NA TRBD1 TRBV20-1 CSASSWTGRRHEQYF
NA TRBD1 TRBV5-4 CASSLGTGGGDEQFF
once NA TRBV11-2 CASSPPQVNTEAFF
NA TRBD2 TRBV19 CASSIGTSGGDTQYF
once NA TRBV19 CASSIRAAGSYNEQFF
NA NA TRBV11-3 CASSLEGVGGYTF
NA NA TRBV19 CASSYMNTEAFF
NA NA TRBV20-1 CSARSSGAFF
NA NA TRBV19 CASSMRVLGNTIYF
NA NA TRBV14 CASSQPGLGEKLFF
few NA TRBV4-2 CASSQETQDSANTGELFF
NA TRBD2 TRBV6-1 CASSDPAASGDYEQYF
NA TRBD2 TRBV28 CASSLYMGGELAETQYF
NA TRBD1 TRBV5-4 CASSLVGAGGYYNEQFF
once TRBD2 TRBV11-1 CASGEGTARHFDEQYF
few NA TRBV2 CASSEASGRQPQHF
NA NA TRBV11-3 CASSLRKGGADEQYF
NA TRBD2 TRBV7-6 CASSSSGGADEQFF
NA TRBD1 TRBV7-2 CASSAQGAIGYTF
NA TRBD1 TRBV11-2 CASSLAGQPSWGYTF
NA TRBD1 TRBV5-1 CASSAGTGNTEAFF
NA NA TRBV24-1 CATSEPHREETQYF
NA NA TRBV4-3 CASSRRVGSGDNSPLHF
NA NA TRBV28 CASSFSPPPNIQYF
NA TRBD1 TRBV7-6 CASSLGSRQGVTEAFF
NA NA TRBV19 CASSTGSATGELFF
NA TRBD1 TRBV19 CATREGAGTQYF